The 25 T cell receptor beta chains given below trace back to one sample, sequenced in a study of T cells in localized non-small cell lung cancer. Libraries were prepared by immunoSEQ multiplex PCR; TCRdb keeps only in-frame clonotypes and omits some of them. The sample holds about 48,000 clones, roughly 77% seen once. The sequencing used peripheral blood, collected before any cancer treatment. The receptors shown here come from a man aged 40 to 69 with stage I squamous cell lung carcinoma.

The V call is TRBV7-9, the J call TRBJ2-7; D unresolved. Trimming left V 5 bases short and J 1 base short, with 15 bases between. CDR1 and CDR2 from the germline V gene are SEHNR and FQNEAQ (reference sequence). The CDR3 totals 15 residues. As DNA, the CDR3 is TGTGCCAGCAGCCGTTTGCCGGGCTCTTCCTACGAGCAGTACTTC. Encoded protein: CASSRLPGSSYEQYF.

The chain employs TRBV28 and TRBJ1-3; 7 nucleotides line up with TRBD1. Germline V gene data show CDR1 as MDHEN and CDR2 as SYDVKM. After removal of 6 bases from V and 3 bases from J, the junction contained 8 bases not matched to a gene. The CDR3 spans 15 residues. The CDR3 bases are TGTGCCAGCAGCACTGACAGGGTTGGTGGAAACACCATATATTTT. Protein product: CASSTDRVGGNTIYF.

The CDR3 coding sequence is TGTGCCAGCAGTCGGACAGGCTCTGGAAACACCATATATTTT. Translated: CASSRTGSGNTIYF. This chain uses TRBV6-5 with TRBJ1-3, with 7 bases that match TRBD1. CDR1 is MNHEY and CDR2 is SVGAGI in the germline V gene. This CDR3 region has 14 residues. Losses at the gene ends were 5 bases for V and 0 bases for J; bases not matched to a gene: 1.

The chain recombines TRBV7-2 with TRBJ2-1; D gene ambiguous. V was clipped by 5 bases and J by 1 base, with 18 bases between them. The CDR3 has 17 amino acids. The germline V gene has CDR1 SGHTA and CDR2 FQGNSA. The chain's CDR3 is CASSPHQPGPSYNEQFF. The CDR3 region has the DNA TGTGCCAGCAGCCCCCACCAACCCGGACCTTCCTACAATGAGCAGTTCTTC.

Only one count was recorded for this clone. The V and J genes are TRBV4-1 and TRBJ2-1, with 8 bases lining up with TRBD2. The CDR3 loop spans 15 amino acids. CDR1 and CDR2 (germline): MGHRA, YSYEKL. With V trimmed by 4 bases and J by 4 bases, 6 bases remained unmatched. CDR3 loop: CASSLRSGGYNEQFF. CDR3 coding DNA: TGCGCCAGCAGCCTACGGAGCGGGGGATACAATGAGCAGTTCTTC.

The chain uses TRBV6-5 and TRBJ1-5; no firm D call. There are 16 residues in the CDR3. CDR1 and CDR2 from the germline V gene are MNHEY and SVGAGI. V was pared by 0 bases and J by 4 bases, with 13 bases between. CDR3 region: CASSYSEPGWNQPQHF. The CDR3 region has the DNA TGTGCCAGCAGTTACTCGGAGCCGGGTTGGAATCAGCCCCAGCATTTT.

This clone has only one observation. The chain links TRBV11-3 to TRBJ2-2, with a possible D match to TRBD2 (7 bases). CDR1 is SGHNT, CDR2 YENEEA, per germline. The CDR3 runs 16 residues. The V and J ends lost 5 bases and 4 bases respectively, with 17 bases between them. CDR3 protein: CASSRGSGGTTGELFF. In DNA, the CDR3 is TGTGCCAGCAGCCGAGGCTCGGGGGGCACCACCGGGGAGCTGTTTTTT.

This clone came up a few times. This chain uses TRBV15 with TRBJ1-1; 8 nucleotides align to TRBD1. Germline assignment: CDR1 LNHNV and CDR2 YYDKDF (reference sequence). The V and J ends lost 5 bases and 7 bases, in that order; junction bases with no gene match: 9. The CDR3 runs to 14 residues. CDR3 nucleotides: TGTGCCACCAGCCACGGACAGGGAAGGGTTGAAGCTTTCTTT. Translation gives CATSHGQGRVEAFF.

The rearrangement links TRBV7-6 to TRBJ2-1, with 10 bases aligning to TRBD2. With 5 bases clipped from V and 1 base from J, the junction kept 8 bases outside the gene matches. Germline V gives CDR1 SGHVS, CDR2 FNYEAQ. This CDR3 is 17 amino acids long. CDR3 sequence reads: CASSLRVAGGSYNEQFF. CDR3 in DNA: TGTGCCAGCAGCCTCCGGGTAGCGGGGGGTTCCTACAATGAGCAGTTCTTC.

This chain connects TRBV14 to TRBJ2-7; the match to TRBD2 covers 14 bases. The V segment lost 4 bases and the J segment 2 bases; nucleotides outside the gene matches: 4. Germline CDR1 SGHDN, CDR2 FVKESK. The CDR3 covers 16 residues. CDR3 protein: CASSRGTSGGTYEQYF. The CDR3 DNA is TGTGCCAGCAGCCGCGGGACTAGCGGGGGTACCTACGAGCAGTACTTC.

V is TRBV28 and J is TRBJ1-2; D is perhaps TRBD1 (6 bases). Germline CDR1 is MDHEN and CDR2 is SYDVKM. V lost 3 bases to trimming and J lost 1 base, with 24 bases between them. The CDR3 runs 19 residues. DNA for the CDR3: TGTGCCAGCAGTTTCGGCGGGACACCCCTTTCTTTTAATAACTATGGCTACACCTTC. It specifies CASSFGGTPLSFNNYGYTF.

The rearrangement joins TRBV18 to TRBJ2-7; 11 bases fit TRBD2. Germline-derived CDR1 and CDR2 are KGHSH and LQKENI. CDR3 length: 14 residues. Losses at the gene ends were 3 bases for V and 4 bases for J; bases not matched to a gene: 2. CDR3 in amino acids: CASSPGTSGYEQYF. In DNA form, the CDR3 reads TGTGCCAGCTCACCGGGGACTAGCGGTTACGAGCAGTACTTC.

This clone was observed a single time. The chain links TRBV5-4 to TRBJ2-5; D is possibly TRBD1 (6 bases). The germline CDR1 and CDR2 sequences are SGHNT and YYREEE (reference sequence). Trimming took off 4 bases at V and 2 bases at J, with 15 bases between the two ends. The length of the CDR3 is 15 residues. The CDR3 here is CASSLPTTGQETQYF. CDR3 DNA sequence: TGTGCCAGCAGCCTCCCGACCACAGGGCAAGAGACCCAGTACTTC.

This clone appeared a few times. V and J are TRBV2 and TRBJ1-4, with TRBD1 as a possible D gene (6 bases). Trimming stripped 6 bases from V and 5 bases from J, with 19 bases between. Germline loops: CDR1 SNHLY, CDR2 FYNNEI. This CDR3 has 16 amino acids. The CDR3 reads CASRANPQGVNEKLFF. Written as DNA, the CDR3 is TGTGCCAGCAGAGCCAACCCACAGGGAGTCAATGAAAAACTGTTTTTT.

This clone was observed once. The V and J genes are TRBV10-2 and TRBJ2-1, with D possibly called TRBD1 or TRBD2 (6 bases each). V was trimmed by 3 bases and J by 3 bases, leaving 12 bases between them. CDR3 size: 15 residues. Germline values: CDR1 WSHSY, CDR2 SAAADI. The CDR3 DNA follows: TGCGCCAGCAGTGAAAAGGGGGGATACTACAATGAGCAGTTCTTC. This codes for CASSEKGGYYNEQFF.

V is TRBV5-1 and J is TRBJ1-6; D is undetermined. This CDR3 contains 16 residues. CDR1 is SGHRS, CDR2 YFSETQ, per germline. Trimming left V 4 bases short and J 3 bases short, with 14 bases between. CDR3 nucleotides: TGCGCCAGCAGCCCCTCGGGTACTCGCTATAATTCACCCCTCCACTTT. Translated, it gives CASSPSGTRYNSPLHF.

V is TRBV6-5 and J is TRBJ1-2; D remains unclear. Looked up from germline, CDR1 is MNHEY and CDR2 is SVGAGI. V dropped 2 bases and J dropped 8 bases, with 15 bases sitting between them. The CDR3 length is 14 residues. The CDR3 nucleotides read TGTGCCAGCAGTTACAGCTCGAGGGTGGGAGGCTACACCTTC. Amino acid sequence: CASSYSSRVGGYTF.

This rearrangement joins TRBV7-2 to TRBJ2-5, with 10 bases lining up with TRBD2. Germline V lookup: CDR1 SGHTA, CDR2 FQGNSA. There are 16 residues in the CDR3. After removal of 0 bases from V and 10 bases from J, the junction contained 11 bases not matched to a gene. CDR3 in amino acids: CASSLASSSGGIGQYF. CDR3 nucleotide sequence: TGTGCCAGCAGCTTAGCGTCCTCTAGCGGGGGAATTGGCCAGTACTTC.

The V and J genes are TRBV6-5 and TRBJ1-1; TRBD1 agrees at 7 bases. V dropped 4 bases and J dropped 7; count of bases not matched to a gene: 3. CDR1 is MNHEY, CDR2 SVGAGI, per germline. The CDR3 extends over 12 amino acids. The CDR3 nucleotides read TGTGCCAGCAGTTTGCGGACAGGTGAAGCTTTCTTT. Translated: CASSLRTGEAFF.

This clone turned up a few times. J is TRBJ1-2 and V is TRBV9; TRBD1 is a possible D gene (5 bases). Trimming pared 0 bases from V and 8 bases from J, leaving 17 bases between. The CDR3 totals 15 residues. Germline V CDR1 and CDR2: SGDLS, YYNGEE. Here the CDR3 DNA reads TGTGCCAGCAGCGTAGCGGCCCGGGGCATGAGGGGCTACACCTTC. This gives the protein CASSVAARGMRGYTF.

This chain connects TRBV30 to TRBJ2-2; D remains unclear. Per germline, CDR1 GTSNPN and CDR2 SVGIG (reference sequence). With 1 base removed from V and 9 bases from J, the gap between germline ends came to 6 bases. CDR3 size: 11 residues. The CDR3 DNA is TGTGCCTGGAGTGAAGGGAGGGAGCTGTTTTTT. As protein: CAWSEGRELFF.

The chain carries TRBV20-1 and TRBJ2-7; D gene ambiguous. The CDR3 consists of 11 residues. Trimming removed 3 bases at V and 1 base at J, with 4 bases between. Germline assignment: CDR1 DFQATT and CDR2 SNEGSKA (reference sequence). CDR3 nucleotide sequence: TGCAGTGCTAGGGAATCCTACGAGCAGTACTTC. Its protein product is CSARESYEQYF.

This clone was picked up a small number of times. The CDR3 is CAWSRGSRNQPQHF. The CDR3 bases are TGTGCCTGGAGTAGAGGCAGCCGCAATCAGCCCCAGCATTTT. The chain combines TRBV30 with TRBJ1-5, with D unclear. The CDR3 extends over 14 amino acids. CDR1 GTSNPN and CDR2 SVGIG come from the germline V gene (reference sequence). Trimming took off 2 bases at V and 2 bases at J, with 10 bases between the two ends.

The V and J genes are TRBV30 and TRBJ1-3; the D is unclear. This CDR3 contains 13 residues. The ends were cut back, 2 bases at V and 0 bases at J, with 5 bases in the middle. CDR1 is GTSNPN, CDR2 SVGIG, per germline (reference sequence). The CDR3 region is CAWSSYSGNTIYF. The CDR3 region has the DNA TGTGCCTGGAGTTCGTACTCTGGAAACACCATATATTTT. Complete variable domain (other parts from reference TRBV30 and TRBJ1-3): SQTIHQWPATLVQPVGSPLSLECTVEGTSNPNLYWYRQAAGRGLQLLFYSVGIGQISSEVPQNLSASRPQDRQFILSSKKLLLSDSGFYLCAWSSYSGNTIYFGEGSWLTVV.

The genes are TRBV10-3 and TRBJ2-1; D not resolved. The CDR3 is made up of 11 amino acids. Per germline, CDR1 ENHRY and CDR2 SYGVKD. Deletions cut 2 bases from V and 10 bases from J, with 6 bases between. The CDR3 loop is CAISEGIEQFF. The CDR3 DNA follows: TGTGCCATCAGTGAGGGGATAGAGCAGTTCTTC.